Listed below are T cell receptor beta chains from one sample, sequenced in a study of shared clonotypes between healthy human individuals. Profiled with immunoSEQ multiplex PCR; TCRdb holds only in-frame clones, not every one. Of millions of clones in the sample, under 95% are singletons; the top ten hold 1.5% to 2%. The sequenced sample was naive CD8+ T cells from PBMCs. The receptors originated from a man between 18 and 29 years old in good health. Some clones in this sample may be carry-over from other donors' samples. Each CDR3 is given without its conserved first and last residue. The order of the fields is V gene, CDR3 protein.

V gene: TRBV11-2; CDR3 protein: ASSRRGETQY
V gene: TRBV6-5; CDR3 protein: ASSYSRGFGPQH
V gene: TRBV27; CDR3 protein: ASSLLSAGGPSYNEQF
V gene: TRBV28; CDR3 protein: ASSEQGAGYNEQF
V gene: TRBV30; CDR3 protein: AWRDYNSPLH
V gene: TRBV28; CDR3 protein: ASSLVPGGDGELF
V gene: TRBV7-8; CDR3 protein: ASSDRTDRYYGYT
V gene: TRBV28; CDR3 protein: ASSPIQTLAKNIQY
V gene: TRBV6-5; CDR3 protein: ASSYSRGGNEQF
V gene: TRBV13; CDR3 protein: ASGRGNTEAF
V gene: TRBV13; CDR3 protein: ASSLGHQNTEAF
V gene: TRBV5-1; CDR3 protein: ASSLGSLYEQY
V gene: TRBV27; CDR3 protein: ASTRTGAYEQY
V gene: TRBV2; CDR3 protein: ASRTSFSNQPQH
V gene: TRBV7-2; CDR3 protein: ASSLAGQGVESSYEQY
V gene: TRBV5-4; CDR3 protein: ASSHIQDIYYGYT
V gene: TRBV14; CDR3 protein: ASSQPKGGDSGTGELF
V gene: TRBV29-1; CDR3 protein: SVWSPKYNEQF
V gene: TRBV7-9; CDR3 protein: ASSLKAALPYNEQF
V gene: TRBV28; CDR3 protein: ASSFRDRAHQDTDTQY
V gene: TRBV30; CDR3 protein: ALGDYGYT
V gene: TRBV5-6; CDR3 protein: ASSLTTRVMGYT
V gene: TRBV7-9; CDR3 protein: ASSPAGLQGSSGNTIY
V gene: TRBV5-4; CDR3 protein: ASSLNQESSYEQY
V gene: TRBV19; CDR3 protein: ASSIFSMSAETQY
V gene: TRBV6-4; CDR3 protein: ASSGRTSYEQY
V gene: TRBV6-5; CDR3 protein: ASSYTDHGTDTQY
V gene: TRBV27; CDR3 protein: ASSLGQRNTGELF
V gene: TRBV7-9; CDR3 protein: ASSLAGGSPYEQY
V gene: TRBV5-5; CDR3 protein: ASSPGDRGHTEAF
V gene: TRBV29-1; CDR3 protein: SVHGTSGRGTGELF
V gene: TRBV28; CDR3 protein: ASSFIRDTTYEQY
V gene: TRBV27; CDR3 protein: ASSSLTSGRALVTQY
V gene: TRBV9; CDR3 protein: ASSGSLGFYEQY
V gene: TRBV5-6; CDR3 protein: ASSLEGRGAF
V gene: TRBV5-8; CDR3 protein: ASSSAGLRNYGYT
V gene: TRBV29-1; CDR3 protein: SVQYQETQY
V gene: TRBV15; CDR3 protein: ATSRVRRETQY
V gene: TRBV19; CDR3 protein: ASSLTDRVANQPQH
V gene: TRBV15; CDR3 protein: ATSSRTSGANNEQF
V gene: TRBV4-1; CDR3 protein: ASSQDSGISGNTIY
V gene: TRBV29-1; CDR3 protein: SVVGLAGAYEQY
V gene: TRBV15; CDR3 protein: ATSRTIPETKASFRWYEQY
V gene: TRBV15; CDR3 protein: ATSREAATQETQY
V gene: TRBV10-3; CDR3 protein: AISTGTSGYNEQF
V gene: TRBV28; CDR3 protein: ASIELGGYT
V gene: TRBV7-9; CDR3 protein: ASSLAYRSSYEQY